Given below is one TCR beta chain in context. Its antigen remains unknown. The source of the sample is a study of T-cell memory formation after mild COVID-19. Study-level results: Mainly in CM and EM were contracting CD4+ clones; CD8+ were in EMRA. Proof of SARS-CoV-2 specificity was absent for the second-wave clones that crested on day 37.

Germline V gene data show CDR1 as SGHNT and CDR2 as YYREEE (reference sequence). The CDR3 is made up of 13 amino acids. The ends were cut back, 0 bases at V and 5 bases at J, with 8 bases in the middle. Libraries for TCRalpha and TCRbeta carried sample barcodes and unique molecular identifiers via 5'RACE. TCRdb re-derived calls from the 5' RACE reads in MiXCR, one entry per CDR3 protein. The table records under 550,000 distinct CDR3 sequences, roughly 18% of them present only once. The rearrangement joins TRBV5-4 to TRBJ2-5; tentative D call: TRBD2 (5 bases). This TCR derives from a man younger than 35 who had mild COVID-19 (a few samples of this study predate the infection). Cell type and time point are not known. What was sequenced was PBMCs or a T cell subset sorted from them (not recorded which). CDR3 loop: CASSLVPGETQYF. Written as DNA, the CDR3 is TGTGCCAGCAGCTTGGTCCCGGGGGAGACCCAGTACTTC.